This paragraph reports one T cell receptor (beta chain). The target of this receptor is not known. The sample holds no much larger clone one base away, and base qualities are not on file. Whole blood was collected in K2EDTA tubes by collaborating institutions according to the institutions' own protocols. For TCRbeta analysis, collaborator samples were shipped as frozen whole blood, as isolated PBMCs, or as DNA extracted from either sample type. The record originates from a study of blood T cell repertoires in COVID-19 (dated by TCRdb to the early 2020s). A note on the overall study: Samples from collaborators originated in the United States, Italy and Spain and spanned both the acute and convalescent phases of COVID-19. The prospective study material was composed of cDNA or gDNA derived from T cells, B-cell-depleted T cells, or PBMCs. Subjects who had been exposed to COVID-19, were actively infected with it, or had recovered from it provided the deeply sampled blood TCRbeta repertoires that made up the dataset. The repertoires were released in a freely available public database intended as a resource for research on the immune response to SARS-CoV-2. Samples were obtained from the ongoing ImmuneRACE study (first 160 participants) and from 1,254 subjects provided by 6 global collaborators. Nearly every sample came with metadata listing a de-identified subject ID, COVID-19 status, age in years and sex. HLA class I and class II types, where available, came from metadata supplied by the sample provider rather than from assay-based typing.

Study-level results and caveats: How much clinical and demographic metadata was included differed by source and by participant, and the metadata was provided uncurated.

Reading from cysteine to phenylalanine, the CDR3 counts 15 amino acids. The CDR3 DNA has 45 bases and is translated from base 1. V lost 9 bases and J lost 0 bases; the stretch between them is 18 bases long. The germline V gene (reference sequence) specifies SGHNT as CDR1 and YYREEE as CDR2. The immunoSEQ Assay, a bias-controlled multiplex PCR, was used to amplify TCRbeta CDR3 regions from genomic DNA. In the original analysis: The number of nucleated cells in each sample was estimated from the amplification of reference gene primers within the assay. To quantify the absolute abundance of each unique TCRbeta CDR3 rearrangement, sequence reads were collapsed and filtered. Productive Simpson clonality was computed per sample as the square root of Simpson's diversity index over productive rearrangements. TCRdb stores this immuneACCESS table with in-frame sequences only. Part of the clones is absent; in the studies checked, under half of the shortfall reflects unresolved V genes, and no reason is known for the rest. V and J calls and clone size follow that table, whereas D and trimming were derived from the DNA. Present in this sample are roughly 87,000 clones, approximately 86% of which were seen just once. Clones ranked in the top ten supply under 6% of the sample.

Sequenced input: peripheral blood. In this chain, TRBV5-4 is recombined with TRBJ1-1, and perhaps TRBD1 as D gene, on 5 matching bases. The TCR was taken from a man between 35 and 55 years old with acute or convalescent COVID-19. In nucleotides, the sequence is TGTGCCACCTTCTCGGGGGGTAACATGAACACTGAAGCTTTCTTT. Its product reads: CATFSGGNMNTEAFF.